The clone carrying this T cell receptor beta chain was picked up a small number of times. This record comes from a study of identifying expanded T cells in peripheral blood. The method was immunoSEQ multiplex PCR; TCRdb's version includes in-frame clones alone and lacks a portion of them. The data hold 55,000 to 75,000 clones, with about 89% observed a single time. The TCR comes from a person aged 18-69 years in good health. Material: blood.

Written as DNA, the CDR3 is TGTGCCAGCAGCAATCAGGGAAATACGCAGTATTTT. This codes for CASSNQGNTQYF. The chain links TRBV7-3 to TRBJ2-3; a weak D match, TRBD1 (5 bases). The CDR3 consists of 12 residues. Trimming left V 5 bases short and J 7 bases short, with 10 bases between. Germline values: CDR1 SGHTA, CDR2 FQGTGA.